Presented here are 6 T cell receptor beta chains from one specimen sequenced in a study of shared clonotypes between healthy human individuals. Clones were read by immunoSEQ multiplex PCR, and TCRdb kept only the in-frame ones, dropping some. The data hold about 2.2 million clones, with 90% to 95% observed a single time. Only CD45RO-negative cells positively selected for CCR7 counted as naive CD8 cells, so terminally differentiated effector memory CD45RA+ cells were excluded. Material: naive CD8+ T cells from PBMCs. Receptors were obtained from a man aged 18 to 35 in good health. Some clones in this sample may be carry-over from other donors' samples.

This sequence joins TRBV9 and TRBJ1-5, with D possibly matching TRBD1 (6 bases). Germline V CDR1 and CDR2: SGDLS, YYNGEE. The CDR3 consists of 14 residues. V lost 3 bases to trimming and J lost 5 bases, with 12 bases between them. The CDR3, as DNA: TGTGCCAGCAGCGAGGGGAGACAGGATCAGCCCCAGCATTTT. It encodes CASSEGRQDQPQHF. The full variable domain, completed using reference TRBV9 and TRBJ1-5, is DSGVTQTPKHLITATGQRVTLRCSPRSGDLSVYWYQQSLDQGLQFLIQYYNGEERAKGNILERFSAQQFPDLHSELNLSSLELGDSALYFCASSEGRQDQPQHFGDGTRLSIL.

The V gene is TRBV27, the J gene TRBJ2-1; D perhaps matches TRBD2 (5 bases). Germline V gene lookup returns CDR1 MNHEY and CDR2 SMNVEV (reference sequence). With 2 bases removed from V and 0 bases from J, the gap between germline ends came to 11 bases. The CDR3 covers 16 residues. As DNA, the CDR3 is TGTGCCAGCAGTTTACAAGGAGAGGGCTCCTACAATGAGCAGTTCTTC. Amino acid sequence: CASSLQGEGSYNEQFF.

The chain couples TRBV28 to TRBJ2-5; D uncertain. CDR1 MDHEN and CDR2 SYDVKM come from the germline V gene. The V and J ends lost 2 bases and 2 bases respectively, with 18 bases between them. This CDR3 has 17 residues. The CDR3 is CASSLHPRTELQETQYF. Here the CDR3 DNA reads TGTGCCAGCAGTTTACACCCCAGGACGGAACTTCAAGAGACCCAGTACTTC.

This chain uses TRBV5-1 with TRBJ2-7, with 9 bases lining up with TRBD1. The J segment lost 0 bases and the V segment lost 4 bases, leaving 5 bases of the junction unmatched. CDR1 and CDR2 from the germline V gene are SGHRS and YFSETQ. The CDR3 is 15 amino acids. Here the CDR3 reads CASSPTGGFSYEQYF. The CDR3 DNA is TGCGCCAGCAGCCCGACAGGGGGTTTCTCCTACGAGCAGTACTTC.

In the case of this clone: The same CDR3 arises from other DNA sequences in this sample as well. The V gene is TRBV5-1, the J gene TRBJ2-1; 7 positions match TRBD2. The CDR3 runs to 16 residues. J was trimmed by 0 bases and V by 1 base; bases with no gene match: 4. Germline-derived CDR1 and CDR2 are SGHRS and YFSETQ. The CDR3 spells CASSLFGGSSYNEQFF. The CDR3 nucleotides read TGCGCCAGCAGCTTGTTCGGCGGGAGCTCCTACAATGAGCAGTTCTTC.

In the case of this clone: In the same sample, other DNA sequences code for this CDR3. V gene TRBV18 combines with J gene TRBJ2-7; 10 bases agree with TRBD1. There are 14 residues in the CDR3. V dropped 3 bases and J dropped 3; count of bases not matched to a gene: 2. Germline CDR1 KGHSH, CDR2 LQKENI. The CDR3 DNA sequence: TGTGCCAGCTCACCCCGGGACAGGGGCTACGAGCAGTACTTC. It yields the protein CASSPRDRGYEQYF.